Listed below are T cell receptor beta chains from one sample, sequenced in a study of T cell changes during pregnancy in multiple sclerosis. Profiling relied on immunoSEQ multiplex PCR, and the TCRdb table lists in-frame clones only, not all of them. The sample holds roughly 120,000 clones, around nine tenths seen once. This specimen was peripheral blood, taken in the third trimester of pregnancy. The receptors shown here come from a female donor with multiple sclerosis, enrolled in a pregnancy study. CDR3s leave out the opening cysteine and the closing phenylalanine or tryptophan. The order of the fields is J gene, V gene, CDR3 protein.

TRBJ2-6	TRBV18	ASSPRSGSGANVLT
TRBJ2-7	TRBV5-4	ASSSRQGGEQY
TRBJ1-2	TRBV9	ASMDRGFGYT
TRBJ2-1	TRBV6-5	ASSKDWSSYNEQF
TRBJ2-4	TRBV9	ASSVEPGVKNIQY
TRBJ2-7	TRBV19	ASSIITGQGPYEQY
TRBJ1-2	TRBV7-2	ASSLEGGQAYGYT
TRBJ2-1	TRBV7-9	ASSLASGRYNEQF
TRBJ1-6	TRBV7-2	ASSPGGISPLH
TRBJ1-1	TRBV5-1	ASSLNRQRDTEAF
TRBJ2-7	TRBV5-8	ASSLPRDSSSYEQY
TRBJ2-7	TRBV28	ASSLGRYSYEQY
TRBJ1-3	TRBV2	ASSVSGSLFSGNTIY
TRBJ2-3	TRBV5-1	ASSSKQVTDTQY
TRBJ2-3	TRBV30	AWSVLGGGPTDTQY
TRBJ2-2	TRBV7-7	ASSVGTGRAGELF
TRBJ2-7	TRBV7-9	ASSPRDKSYEQY
TRBJ1-5	TRBV5-1	ASSLEGHENQPQH
TRBJ1-2	TRBV7-9	ASSSAFTLHGTPDGYT
TRBJ2-2	TRBV4-1	ASSQDLFSGRGSGELF
TRBJ1-2	TRBV21-1	ASSKVPGGQGDGYT
TRBJ1-5	TRBV7-2	ASSLGQVNQPQH
TRBJ2-7	TRBV18	ASSPIGASGTYEGVGY
TRBJ2-1	TRBV2	ASSEGARSYNEQF
TRBJ2-1	TRBV6-6	ASSPDRALNEQF
TRBJ2-1	TRBV7-9	ASSFPFPSGRVHEQF
TRBJ2-1	TRBV21-1	ASSLQPPGQGVHEQF
TRBJ1-6	TRBV5-1	ASSLDWTAGNSPLH
TRBJ1-3	TRBV29-1	SVEVDNSGNTIY
TRBJ1-1	TRBV19	ASSIDAQGEAF
TRBJ1-5	TRBV6-1	ASSETGNTNQPQH
TRBJ1-1	TRBV28	ASSFGAEAF
TRBJ2-3	TRBV27	ASSRQLAGISTDTQY
TRBJ2-2	TRBV7-9	ASSSPTSTTGELF
TRBJ1-4	TRBV19	ASSAEFREKLF
TRBJ1-5	TRBV7-8	ASSERYSNQPQH
TRBJ1-2	TRBV7-9	ASSLVSDYGYT
TRBJ2-1	TRBV29-1	SVADRGPF
TRBJ2-6	TRBV30	AWSPGWPGANVLT
TRBJ1-5	TRBV2	ASSESGTGAIQPQH
TRBJ1-4	TRBV19	ASTDSPLNEKLF
TRBJ1-5	TRBV19	ASSIPRAGNQPQH